These T cell receptor beta chains were read from a single sample in a study of blood T cell repertoires in COVID-19. The protocol was immunoSEQ multiplex PCR, while the TCRdb copy is restricted to in-frame clones and leaves out a portion. Of over 200,000 clones in the sample, over 75% were seen once. What was sequenced was peripheral blood. The receptors here all came from a woman aged 25 to 39 with acute or convalescent COVID-19. Each CDR3 is given with its conserved first and last residue. The D gene is left open where the match is weak. The size entry is marked missing in some rows and otherwise reads once, few, many or a size class.

d_gene	v_gene	j_gene	abundance	CDR3aa	CDR3nt
NA	TRBV30	TRBJ2-5	NA	CAWSVSGVQETQYF	TGTGCCTGGAGTGTATCGGGAGTACAAGAGACCCAGTACTTC
NA	TRBV7-2	TRBJ1-1	NA	CASRWTVNTEAFF	TGTGCCAGCAGGTGGACAGTGAACACTGAAGCTTTCTTT
TRBD1	TRBV12-5	TRBJ2-5	NA	CASAVATGGSETQYF	TGTGCTAGTGCCGTCGCAACAGGGGGCTCAGAGACCCAGTACTTC
TRBD1	TRBV6-2/TRBV6-3	TRBJ2-1	NA	CASSRDSLDEQFF	TGTGCCAGCAGTCGGGACAGTCTGGATGAGCAGTTCTTC
NA	TRBV19	TRBJ2-3	NA	CASSIFRDTQYF	TGTGCCAGTAGTATTTTCAGGGATACGCAGTATTTT
NA	TRBV10-3	TRBJ2-3	NA	CAISRGGGPGDTQYF	TGTGCCATCAGTCGCGGCGGAGGCCCCGGGGATACGCAGTATTTT
NA	TRBV13	TRBJ2-1	NA	CASSRGRGGTNPFF	TGTGCCAGCAGCCGAGGGAGAGGGGGGACTAACCCGTTCTTC
NA	TRBV5-1	TRBJ2-2	NA	CASSPYRDQAGELFF	TGCGCCAGCAGCCCCTACAGGGATCAAGCCGGGGAGCTGTTTTTT
TRBD1	TRBV7-8	TRBJ1-2	NA	CASSSFRDRGPNTF	TGTGCCAGCAGCTCCTTCCGGGACAGGGGGCCGAACACCTTC
TRBD2	TRBV9	TRBJ2-5	NA	CASSVTSVGETQYF	TGTGCCAGCAGCGTCACTAGCGTTGGAGAGACCCAGTACTTC
NA	TRBV6-6	TRBJ1-5	NA	CASSYPLNQPQHF	TGTGCCAGCAGTTACCCCCTAAATCAGCCCCAGCATTTT
NA	TRBV5-4	TRBJ1-1	NA	CASSLPTAEAFF	TGTGCCAGCAGCTTACCGACAGCTGAAGCTTTCTTT
TRBD1	TRBV6-5	TRBJ1-1	NA	CASTPGQTMNTEAFF	TGTGCCAGCACTCCGGGACAGACAATGAACACTGAAGCTTTCTTT
TRBD2	TRBV11-2	TRBJ2-1	NA	CASWGWEGKNEQFF	TGTGCCAGCTGGGGGTGGGAGGGAAAAAATGAGCAGTTCTTC
TRBD1	TRBV4-3	TRBJ1-3	NA	CASSDGTGAGNTIYF	TGCGCCAGCAGCGACGGGACAGGGGCAGGAAACACCATATATTTT
TRBD1	TRBV5-1	TRBJ2-3	NA	CASSQARPGQVADTQYF	TGCGCCAGCAGCCAAGCGAGACCGGGACAGGTAGCAGATACGCAGTATTTT
TRBD2	TRBV7-3	TRBJ2-6	NA	CASSRGGTSGSGANVLTF	TGTGCCAGCAGCAGAGGGGGGACTAGCGGCTCTGGGGCCAACGTCCTGACTTTC
NA	TRBV9	TRBJ1-5	NA	CASSPNRDNQPQHF	TGTGCCAGCAGCCCAAACAGGGACAATCAGCCCCAGCATTTT
TRBD1	TRBV5-1	TRBJ2-2	NA	CASSPWGTANTGELFF	TGCGCCAGCAGCCCCTGGGGGACAGCGAACACCGGGGAGCTGTTTTTT
NA	TRBV2	TRBJ2-3	NA	CASSEGLGMDTQYF	TGTGCCAGCAGTGAAGGGCTAGGAATGGATACGCAGTATTTT
NA	TRBV7-2	TRBJ2-4	NA	CASSQGGGVTKNIQYF	TGTGCCAGCAGCCAGGGGGGTGGGGTAACCAAAAACATTCAGTACTTC
TRBD2	TRBV30	TRBJ2-3	NA	CAWRDSGSSDTQYF	TGTGCCTGGAGAGATAGCGGGAGTTCAGATACGCAGTATTTT
NA	TRBV6-2/TRBV6-3	TRBJ1-1	NA	CASSPTGTEAFF	TGTGCCAGCAGCCCGACGGGTACTGAAGCTTTCTTT
TRBD2	TRBV5-1	TRBJ2-7	NA	CASSRAGDQYEQYF	TGCGCCAGCAGCCGAGCGGGAGACCAATACGAGCAGTACTTC
TRBD2	TRBV19	TRBJ2-1	NA	CASSIVPQTSGRSYNEQFF	TGTGCCAGTAGTATAGTCCCCCAAACTAGCGGACGCTCCTACAATGAGCAGTTCTTC
TRBD2	TRBV6-5	TRBJ2-7	NA	CASSYTGTSGEQYF	TGTGCCAGCAGTTACACCGGGACTAGCGGTGAGCAGTACTTC
NA	TRBV6-1	TRBJ1-3	NA	CASSEVWGQSGNTIYF	TGTGCCAGCAGTGAAGTCTGGGGGCAAAGTGGAAACACCATATATTTT
TRBD1	TRBV9	TRBJ2-7	NA	CASSGQGAVYEQYF	TGTGCCAGCAGCGGACAGGGGGCTGTATACGAGCAGTACTTC
TRBD2	TRBV14	TRBJ2-7	NA	CASSQVAGGWDEQYF	TGTGCCAGCAGCCAAGTCGCGGGGGGATGGGACGAGCAGTACTTC
NA	TRBV7-9	TRBJ1-1	NA	CASSPAWGMNTEAFF	TGTGCCAGCAGCCCTGCTTGGGGCATGAACACTGAAGCTTTCTTT
NA	TRBV4-3	TRBJ2-6	NA	CASSHFRGLGSGANVLTF	TGCGCCAGCAGCCATTTCAGGGGCCTCGGCTCTGGGGCCAACGTCCTGACTTTC
TRBD1	TRBV3-1/TRBV3-2	TRBJ2-3	NA	CASSRQEGQAITDTQYF	TGTGCCAGCAGCCGTCAAGAAGGACAGGCAATCACAGATACGCAGTATTTT
NA	TRBV7-8	TRBJ2-3	NA	CASSFSGTDTQYF	TGTGCCAGCAGCTTCTCCGGCACAGATACGCAGTATTTT
NA	TRBV4-3	TRBJ1-2	NA	CASSQGLAGDYGYTF	TGCGCCAGCAGCCAAGGCCTAGCAGGAGACTATGGCTACACCTTC
NA	TRBV5-5	TRBJ1-1	NA	CASSLGLQSTEAFF	TGTGCCAGCAGCTTGGGACTGCAGTCCACTGAAGCTTTCTTT
NA	TRBV6-1	TRBJ2-7	NA	CASSEWAGVTYEQYF	TGTGCCAGCAGTGAATGGGCAGGGGTGACCTACGAGCAGTACTTC
TRBD2	TRBV7-3	TRBJ2-3	NA	CASSTVPTSGRLDTQYF	TGTGCCAGCAGCACAGTCCCAACTAGCGGGAGATTAGATACGCAGTATTTT
NA	TRBV3-1/TRBV3-2	TRBJ1-2	NA	CASSQGGGVAYGYTF	TGTGCCAGCAGCCAAGGGGGGGGCGTGGCCTATGGCTACACCTTC
NA	TRBV7-3	TRBJ1-2	NA	CASSLRDSRGYTF	TGTGCCAGCAGCTTAAGGGACTCTCGGGGCTACACCTTC
NA	TRBV21-1	TRBJ2-5	NA	CASSLLNYRGRQETQYF	TGTGCCAGCAGTCTACTAAATTACAGGGGCCGCCAAGAGACCCAGTACTTC
NA	TRBV7-9	TRBJ2-3	once	CASSLSITDTQYF	TGTGCCAGCAGCTTATCTATCACAGATACGCAGTATTTT
NA	TRBV4-3	TRBJ1-3	NA	CASSQGLRFGVSGNTIYF	TGCGCCAGCAGCCAGGGACTCAGGTTCGGGGTCTCTGGAAACACCATATATTTT
TRBD2	TRBV24-1	TRBJ2-1	once	CATSEHLAGVGQFF	TGTGCCACCAGTGAGCATCTAGCGGGGGTTGGGCAGTTCTTC
NA	TRBV6-5	TRBJ1-1	NA	CASSRDLRNTEAFF	TGTGCCAGCAGCCGGGACTTAAGAAACACTGAAGCTTTCTTT
TRBD1	TRBV9	TRBJ1-3	NA	CASSVGTGVGNTIYF	TGTGCCAGCAGCGTGGGGACAGGGGTAGGAAACACCATATATTTT
TRBD1	TRBV29-1	TRBJ1-1	NA	CSVGTEAFF	TGCAGCGTCGGGACAGAGGCTTTCTTT
TRBD2	TRBV11-2	TRBJ2-5	NA	CASSLDGLAGAGETQYF	TGTGCCAGCAGCTTAGATGGACTAGCGGGAGCGGGGGAGACCCAGTACTTC
NA	TRBV18	TRBJ1-5	once	CASSPRGGEQPQHF	TGTGCCAGCTCACCAAGGGGCGGGGAGCAGCCCCAGCATTTT
NA	TRBV30	TRBJ2-5	NA	CAWSVARPGKETQYF	TGTGCCTGGAGTGTAGCTCGCCCGGGTAAAGAGACCCAGTACTTC
NA	TRBV6-5	TRBJ2-2	few	CASCRSGTGELFF	TGTGCCAGCTGTAGGTCGGGTACCGGGGAGCTGTTTTTT
NA	TRBV7-2	TRBJ2-7	NA	CASSSQGLQTYEQYF	TGTGCCAGCAGCTCCCAAGGACTGCAAACCTACGAGCAGTACTTC
NA	TRBV29-1	TRBJ1-1	NA	CSVEPFYTEAFF	TGCAGCGTTGAACCCTTTTACACTGAAGCTTTCTTT